Listed below are T cell receptor beta chains from one sample, sequenced in a study of molecular identifiers for immune sequencing clone quantification. TCRdb itself ran the PCR reads through MiXCR, one entry per CDR3 protein. The data hold about 500,000 distinct CDR3 sequences, with 20% to 25% observed a single time. Sequenced: naive CD8+ T cells from blood, with Jurkat cell RNA spiked in. The receptors were sampled from a human donor in good health. Some libraries in this study had Jurkat cell RNA spiked in. The CDR3 runs from the conserved cysteine through the conserved F or W. The D gene is left open where the match is weak. Clone sizes are given selectively: once, few, many, or a class where the clone is expanded.

NA,TRBV19,TRBD1,14,TRBJ2-7,CATTPGQGVVEQYF,TGTGCCACTACCCCGGGACAGGGAGTCGTCGAGCAGTACTTC
few,TRBV24-1,TRBD1,15,TRBJ1-5,CATSGPGGGNQPQHF,TGTGCCACCAGTGGTCCAGGGGGCGGCAATCAGCCCCAGCATTTT
few,TRBV27,NA,15,TRBJ1-3,CASRQGLHSGNTIYF,TGTGCCAGCAGGCAGGGGCTCCACTCTGGAAACACCATATATTTT
few,TRBV7-9,TRBD2,16,TRBJ2-7,CASSLTSGVSSYEQYF,TGTGCCAGCAGCTTAACGAGCGGGGTGAGCTCCTACGAGCAGTACTTC
many,TRBV30,NA,15,TRBJ1-1,CAWSPPGTGNTEAFF,TGTGCCTGGAGTCCGCCTGGGACGGGGAACACTGAAGCTTTCTTT
many,TRBV29-1,TRBD1,14,TRBJ1-1,CSVQGQGVVVEAFF,TGCAGCGTGCAAGGACAGGGAGTAGTGGTTGAAGCTTTCTTT
NA,TRBV27,TRBD2,16,TRBJ2-1,CASSPLAGPRTNEQFF,TGTGCCAGCAGCCCTCTAGCGGGCCCGAGGACCAATGAGCAGTTCTTC
few,TRBV6-2/TRBV6-3,NA,14,TRBJ2-7,CASSSDGGVYEQYF,TGTGCCAGCAGTTCGGACGGCGGGGTCTACGAGCAGTACTTC
NA,TRBV20-1,NA,11,TRBJ2-7,CSAPLGDEQYF,TGCAGTGCCCCATTGGGGGACGAGCAGTACTTC
once,TRBV21-1,NA,15,TRBJ2-7,CASSKRGGRSYEQYF,TGTGCCAGCAGCAAACGGGGGGGCCGCTCCTACGAGCAGTACTTC